This T cell receptor beta chain appears in the sequencing data of a study of cytomegalovirus exposure and HLA in healthy donors. Whole-study context: Among about 179 million T cells, an earlier analysis found roughly 110 million unique TCR beta sequences. Clustering assigned 70% to 90% of the approximately 400 genotyped donors to the Caucasian-associated ancestry cluster.

This clone came up once. The CDR3 runs 15 residues. With 5 bases clipped from V and 5 bases from J, the junction kept 8 bases outside the gene matches. CDR1 and CDR2 from the germline V gene are SGHVS and FQNEAQ. With 60 Vbeta and 13 Jbeta primers, the PCR was carried out. This table comes from immunoSEQ multiplex PCR, and its TCRdb copy is limited to in-frame clones, with some not included. Of some 150,000 clones detected, around 72% appear once; the ten largest clones hold roughly 2.1%. This receptor was obtained from a man between 40 and 49 years old in good health and CMV-seronegative. The J gene is TRBJ1-3, the V gene TRBV7-8; TRBD1 aligns across 8 bases. The sequenced material came from PBMCs. CDR3 nucleotide sequence: TGTGCCAGCAGCGACTGGACAGGGAGTCGAAACACCATATATTTT. Its translation: CASSDWTGSRNTIYF.